The entry that follows covers one TCR beta chain sequence. As yet, its antigen is unknown. The protocol was immunoSEQ multiplex PCR, while the TCRdb copy is restricted to in-frame clones and leaves out a portion. The table lists about 1 million clones, about 80% of them singletons. This sample stems from a study of shared clonotypes between healthy human individuals. Study-level results: With several donors compared, approximately 5% of naive CD4 clonotypes were shared.

This CDR3 spans 16 amino acids. Germline V gene sequence: CDR1 SGHDT, CDR2 YYEEEE. Unmatched junction bases numbered 13, after V lost 4 bases and J lost 7 bases. The sample taken for sequencing was memory CD4+ T cells sorted from blood. Regarding subset: CD45RA-negative fraction. The receptor's source is a man aged 18 to 30 in good health. J is TRBJ2-1 and V is TRBV5-6, with 8 positions matching TRBD2. The CDR3 spells CASSPSRAGAPNEQFF. The CDR3 DNA sequence: TGTGCCAGCAGCCCATCTCGAGCGGGAGCCCCGAATGAGCAGTTCTTC.